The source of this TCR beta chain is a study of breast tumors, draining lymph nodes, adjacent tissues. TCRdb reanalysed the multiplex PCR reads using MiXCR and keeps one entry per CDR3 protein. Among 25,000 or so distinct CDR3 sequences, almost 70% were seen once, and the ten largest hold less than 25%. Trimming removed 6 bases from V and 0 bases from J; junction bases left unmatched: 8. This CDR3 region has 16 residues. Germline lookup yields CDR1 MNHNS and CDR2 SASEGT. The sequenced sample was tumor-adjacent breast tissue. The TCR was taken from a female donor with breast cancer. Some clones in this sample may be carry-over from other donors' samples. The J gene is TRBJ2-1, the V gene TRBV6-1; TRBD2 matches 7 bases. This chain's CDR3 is CASRGGTTGSYNEQFF. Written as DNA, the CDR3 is TGTGCCAGCAGAGGCGGGACTACGGGCTCCTACAATGAGCAGTTCTTC.